A selection of T cell receptor beta chains follows, all from one sample in a study of Graves' ophthalmopathy and Graves' hyperthyroidism. TCRdb independently ran MiXCR on the multiplex PCR reads; one entry per CDR3 protein. The sample has around 670,000 distinct CDR3 sequences, 40% seen once. The sample was peripheral blood. Receptors originate from an adult man with Graves' ophthalmopathy. The CDR3 runs from the conserved cysteine through the conserved F or W. A D gene is named only where the DNA matches it firmly. Where a row states a size, it is once, few, many or the class of an expanded clone; other rows omit it.

CDR3 DNA	CDR3 protein	V gene	D gene	clone size	J gene
TGTGCCAGCAGGAGAGGGAACTCTGAAGCTTTCTTT	CASRRGNSEAFF	TRBV25-1	.	.	TRBJ1-1
TGTGCCACCAGCAGTAAGCCGGGACTTAGAGCTTTCTTT	CATSSKPGLRAFF	TRBV15	.	many	TRBJ1-1
TGTGCCAGCAGCTTTGGGACTGTGAACACTGAAGCTTTCTTT	CASSFGTVNTEAFF	TRBV7-8	.	many	TRBJ1-1
TGTGCCAGTACCCAGAAACTGGGAAACACTGAAGCTTTCTTT	CASTQKLGNTEAFF	TRBV19	.	.	TRBJ1-1
TGTGCCAGCAGGTGGACAGCAGATTACGAGCAGTACTTC	CASRWTADYEQYF	TRBV6-1	.	.	TRBJ2-7
TGTGCCAGCAGTACATTTAGCGGGAGCGAGCAGTACTTC	CASSTFSGSEQYF	TRBV6-2/TRBV6-3	TRBD2	.	TRBJ2-7
TGCAACGGGAATCTCGGGGAGCTGTTTTTT	CNGNLGELFF	TRBV29-1	.	many	TRBJ2-2
TGTGCCAGCGGAAGACTAGCGGGAGATAGTGAGACCCAGCATTTT	CASGRLAGDSETQHF	TRBV2	.	.	TRBJ1-5
TGTGCCAGCAGAACTAGCTATGGCTACACCTTC	CASRTSYGYTF	TRBV12-3/TRBV12-4	.	.	TRBJ1-2
TGCAGCGTTGGCGGACAGGGGGTGGCTGAAGCTTTCTTT	CSVGGQGVAEAFF	TRBV29-1	TRBD1	few	TRBJ1-1
TGTGCCACCAGTGACCCAGGGACAGCTCGAGGGAATCAGCCCCAGCATTTT	CATSDPGTARGNQPQHF	TRBV24-1	TRBD1	few	TRBJ1-5
TGTGCCAGCAGCTTATCCCTCGGGGGCTACACCTTC	CASSLSLGGYTF	TRBV7-8	.	many	TRBJ1-2
TGCAGTGCTAGTGGGCTTAAAGAGACCCAGTACTTC	CSASGLKETQYF	TRBV20-1	.	many	TRBJ2-5
TGCAGCGTTGAAAAGGGACAGGGCCTCTTGAACACTGAAGCTTTCTTT	CSVEKGQGLLNTEAFF	TRBV29-1	TRBD1	.	TRBJ1-1
TGTGCCACCAGCAGAGATCGGGAGACCTACGAGCAGTACTTC	CATSRDRETYEQYF	TRBV15	.	many	TRBJ2-7
TGTGCCAGCAGCTTGGCCGGGGGGAGCCGGGAGACCCAGTACTTC	CASSLAGGSRETQYF	TRBV5-4	TRBD2	few	TRBJ2-5
TGCAGTGCTCCCCCGGGGGGTACTAACTATGGCTACACCTTC	CSAPPGGTNYGYTF	TRBV20-1	.	.	TRBJ1-2
TGTGCCAGCAGCAGCGGGACAGAAGAGACCCAGTACTTC	CASSSGTEETQYF	TRBV5-4	.	many	TRBJ2-5
TGTGCCAGCACCGGGTGGGCAGGGGGCGATAGTGAAGCTTTCTTT	CASTGWAGGDSEAFF	TRBV11-2	TRBD1	few	TRBJ1-1
TGTGCCATCGGTAGGGACTATAATTCACCCCTCCACTTT	CAIGRDYNSPLHF	TRBV10-3	.	.	TRBJ1-6
TGTGCCAGCAGTTACTCGTTCAGGCACAACTATGGCTACACCTTC	CASSYSFRHNYGYTF	TRBV10-3	.	many	TRBJ1-2
TGTGCCAGCAGCATGAACAGGTTTAATTACGAGCAGTACTTC	CASSMNRFNYEQYF	TRBV13	.	few	TRBJ2-7
TGTGCCAGCAGCGTAGGTCCCCTCCGGGATAACACTGAAGCTTTCTTT	CASSVGPLRDNTEAFF	TRBV25-1	.	.	TRBJ1-1